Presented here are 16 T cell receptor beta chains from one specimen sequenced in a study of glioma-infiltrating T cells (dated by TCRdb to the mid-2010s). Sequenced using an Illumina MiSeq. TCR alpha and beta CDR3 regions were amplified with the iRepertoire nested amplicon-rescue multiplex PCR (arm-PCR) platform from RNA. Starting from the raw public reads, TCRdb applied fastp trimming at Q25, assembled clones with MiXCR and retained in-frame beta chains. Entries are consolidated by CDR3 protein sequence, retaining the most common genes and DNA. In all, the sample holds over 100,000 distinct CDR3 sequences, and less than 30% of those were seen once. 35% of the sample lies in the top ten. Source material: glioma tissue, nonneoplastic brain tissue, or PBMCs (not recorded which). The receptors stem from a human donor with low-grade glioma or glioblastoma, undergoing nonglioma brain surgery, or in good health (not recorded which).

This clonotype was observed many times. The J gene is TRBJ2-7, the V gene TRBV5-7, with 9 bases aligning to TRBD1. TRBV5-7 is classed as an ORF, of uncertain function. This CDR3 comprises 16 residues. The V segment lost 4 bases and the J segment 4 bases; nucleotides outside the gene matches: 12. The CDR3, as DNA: TGTGCCAGCAGCCTGGGACAGGGAGGAGGATATTACGAGCAGTACTTC. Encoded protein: CASSLGQGGGYYEQYF.

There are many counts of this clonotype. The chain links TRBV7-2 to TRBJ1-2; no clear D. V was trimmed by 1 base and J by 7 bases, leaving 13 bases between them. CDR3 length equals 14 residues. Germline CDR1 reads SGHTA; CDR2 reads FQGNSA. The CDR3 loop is CASSLEIGLGGYTF. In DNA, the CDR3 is TGTGCCAGCAGCTTAGAAATAGGGCTCGGTGGCTACACCTTC.

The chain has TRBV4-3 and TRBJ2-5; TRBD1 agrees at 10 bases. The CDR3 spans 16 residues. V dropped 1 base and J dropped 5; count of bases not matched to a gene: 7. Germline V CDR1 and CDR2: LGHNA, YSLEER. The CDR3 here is CASSQGGTGAAETQYF. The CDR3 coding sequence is TGCGCCAGCAGCCAAGGAGGGACAGGGGCTGCCGAGACCCAGTACTTC.

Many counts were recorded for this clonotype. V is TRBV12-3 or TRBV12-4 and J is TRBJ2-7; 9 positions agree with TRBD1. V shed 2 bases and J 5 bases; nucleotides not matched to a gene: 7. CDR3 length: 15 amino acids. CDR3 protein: CASSLTGTGYDEQYF. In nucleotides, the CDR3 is TGTGCCAGCAGTTTAACCGGGACAGGGTACGACGAGCAGTACTTC.

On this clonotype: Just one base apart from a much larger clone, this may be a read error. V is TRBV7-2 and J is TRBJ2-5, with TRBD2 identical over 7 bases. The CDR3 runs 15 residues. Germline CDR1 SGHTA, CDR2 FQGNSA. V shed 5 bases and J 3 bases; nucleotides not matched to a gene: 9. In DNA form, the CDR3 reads TGTGCCAGCAGCACACTAGCGTGGGCCAAAGAGACCCAGTACTTC. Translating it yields CASSTLAWAKETQYF.

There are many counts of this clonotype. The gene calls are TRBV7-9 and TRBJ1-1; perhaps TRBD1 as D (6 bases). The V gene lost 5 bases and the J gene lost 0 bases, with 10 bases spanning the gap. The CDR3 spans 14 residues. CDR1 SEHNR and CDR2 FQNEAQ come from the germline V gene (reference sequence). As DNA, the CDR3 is TGTGCCAGCAGCACCCGGACAGTGAACACTGAAGCTTTCTTT. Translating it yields CASSTRTVNTEAFF.

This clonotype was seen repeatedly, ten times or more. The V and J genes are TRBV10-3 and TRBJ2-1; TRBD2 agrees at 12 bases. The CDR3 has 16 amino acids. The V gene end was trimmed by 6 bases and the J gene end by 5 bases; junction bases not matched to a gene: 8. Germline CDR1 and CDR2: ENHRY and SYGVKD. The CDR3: CAIRRGLAGLDNEQFF. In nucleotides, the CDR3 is TGTGCCATCAGGAGAGGACTAGCGGGGCTAGACAATGAGCAGTTCTTC.

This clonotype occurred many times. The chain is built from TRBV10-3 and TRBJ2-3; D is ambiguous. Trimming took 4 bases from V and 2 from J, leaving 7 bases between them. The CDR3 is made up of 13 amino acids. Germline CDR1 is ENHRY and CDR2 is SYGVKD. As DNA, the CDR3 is TGTGCCATCAGTGGGAATAACACAGATACGCAGTATTTT. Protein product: CAISGNNTDTQYF.

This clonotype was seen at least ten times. This CDR3 reads CASSPDGRNEKLFF. The CDR3 bases are TGTGCCAGCAGCCCTGACGGGAGGAATGAAAAACTGTTTTTT. The J gene is TRBJ1-4, the V gene TRBV6-1; unclear D gene. Trimming stripped 6 bases from V and 5 bases from J, with 13 bases between. Germline CDR1 reads MNHNS; CDR2 reads SASEGT. The CDR3 loop spans 14 amino acids.

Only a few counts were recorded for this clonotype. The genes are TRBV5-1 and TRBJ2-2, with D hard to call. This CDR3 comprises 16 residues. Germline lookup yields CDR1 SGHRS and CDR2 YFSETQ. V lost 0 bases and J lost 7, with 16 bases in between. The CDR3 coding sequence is TGCGCCAGCAGCTTGGGGTCGGCGCCGACGGGCGGGGAGCTGTTTTTT. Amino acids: CASSLGSAPTGGELFF.

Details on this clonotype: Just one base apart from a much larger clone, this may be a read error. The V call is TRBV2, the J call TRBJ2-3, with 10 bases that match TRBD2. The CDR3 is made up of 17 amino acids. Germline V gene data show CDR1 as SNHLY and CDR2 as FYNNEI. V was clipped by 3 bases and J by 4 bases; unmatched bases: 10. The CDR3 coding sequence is TGTGCCAGCAGTGATTACACCCTAGCGGGAGTGCCAGATACGCAGTATTTT. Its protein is CASSDYTLAGVPDTQYF.

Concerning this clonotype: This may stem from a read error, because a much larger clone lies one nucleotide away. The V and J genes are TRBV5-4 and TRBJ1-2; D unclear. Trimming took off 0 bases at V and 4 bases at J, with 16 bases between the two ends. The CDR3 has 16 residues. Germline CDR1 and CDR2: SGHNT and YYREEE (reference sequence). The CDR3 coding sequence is TGTGCCAGCAGCTTGGCGACGGTAACCCTAGGCTATGGCTACACCTTC. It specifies CASSLATVTLGYGYTF.

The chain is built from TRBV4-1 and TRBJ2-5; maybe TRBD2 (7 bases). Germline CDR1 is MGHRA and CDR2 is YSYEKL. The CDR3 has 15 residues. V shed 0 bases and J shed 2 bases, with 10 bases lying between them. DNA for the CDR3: TGCGCCAGCAGCCAAGAGCGGGGGCCGCAAGAGACCCAGTACTTC. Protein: CASSQERGPQETQYF.

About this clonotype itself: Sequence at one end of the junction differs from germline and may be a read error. The CDR3 reads CASSLEPSHQPKHF. CDR3 DNA: TGCGCCAGCAGCTTGGAACCTTCCCACCAGCCCAAGCATTTT. V and J are TRBV5-1 and TRBJ1-5; D is uncertain. The CDR3 sequence is 14 residues long. Germline CDR1 and CDR2: SGHRS and YFSETQ.

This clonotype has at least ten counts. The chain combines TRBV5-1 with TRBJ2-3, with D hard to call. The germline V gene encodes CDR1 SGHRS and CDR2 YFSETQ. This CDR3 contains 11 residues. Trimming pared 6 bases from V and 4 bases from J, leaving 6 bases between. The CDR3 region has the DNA TGCGCCAGCACTTCGTCAGATACGCAGTATTTT. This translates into CASTSSDTQYF.

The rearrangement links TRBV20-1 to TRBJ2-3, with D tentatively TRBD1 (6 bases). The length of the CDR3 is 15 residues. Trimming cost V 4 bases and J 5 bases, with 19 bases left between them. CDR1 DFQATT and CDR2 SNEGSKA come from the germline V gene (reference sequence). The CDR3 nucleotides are TGCAGTGCTACTAGCAGCCCTTGGGACAAAGATACGCAGTATTTT. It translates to CSATSSPWDKDTQYF.